This is a list of T cell receptor beta chains from one sample in a study of blood T cell repertoires in COVID-19. Only in-frame clones appear in the TCRdb table, and some are missing; sequencing was by immunoSEQ multiplex PCR. The data show 200,000 to 250,000 clones, under 90% seen once. Source material: peripheral blood. The receptors were sampled from a woman between 55 and 75 years old who had recovered from COVID-19. The CDR3 runs from the conserved cysteine through the conserved F or W. D genes are given only for firm matches. Clone size, where shown, is once, few, many, or a class for clones that have expanded.

>TRBV6-6|TRBD1|NA|TRBJ1-2
TGTGCCAGCAGTTACGCGGACAGGGTGGAGGGCTACACCTTC
CASSYADRVEGYTF
>TRBV2|NA|NA|TRBJ1-1
TGTGCCAGCGGGGGGGTACAGCCGAACACTGAAGCTTTCTTT
CASGGVQPNTEAFF
>TRBV10-3|TRBD1|NA|TRBJ2-7
TGTGCCATCTGGGACAGGGTGGGCGACGAGCAGTACTTC
CAIWDRVGDEQYF
>TRBV12-3/TRBV12-4|NA|NA|TRBJ1-1
TGTGCCAGCAGTCGGGAGGGAAGGACTGAAGCTTTCTTT
CASSREGRTEAFF
>TRBV11-3|TRBD1|NA|TRBJ2-1
TGTGCCAGCAGCTCGGGACAGAATGAGCAGTTCTTC
CASSSGQNEQFF
>TRBV29-1|TRBD2|NA|TRBJ2-3
TGCAGCGTTGTTAAGCGGGGGGCGGATACGCAGTATTTT
CSVVKRGADTQYF
>TRBV6-2/TRBV6-3|TRBD2|NA|TRBJ2-3
TGTGCCAGCAGTCGTAGCGGGGGGCCAGATACGCAGTATTTT
CASSRSGGPDTQYF
>TRBV7-2|NA|NA|TRBJ2-1
TGTGCCAGCAGCCGTGGGGCTGGACGACTGAGCCTAAGTGAGCAGTTCTTC
CASSRGAGRLSLSEQFF
>TRBV21-1|NA|NA|TRBJ1-5
TGTGCCAGCAGCAAATCAATCAGGGGGCTTCAGCCCCAGCATTTT
CASSKSIRGLQPQHF
>TRBV19|NA|NA|TRBJ2-7
TGTGCCAGTAGTATCGCTCAGACCTACGAGCAGTACTTC
CASSIAQTYEQYF
>TRBV6-5|TRBD2|NA|TRBJ2-7
TGTGCCAGCAGCACGGGACTAGCGGGGTGGGAGCAGTACTTC
CASSTGLAGWEQYF
>TRBV5-1|NA|NA|TRBJ1-2
TGCGCCAGCAGCTTGGATACAGCTAACTATGGCTACACCTTC
CASSLDTANYGYTF
>TRBV7-2|TRBD2|NA|TRBJ2-3
TGTGCCAGCAGCACCGGGACTAGCGGGGGGGCGTTGTCAGATACGCAGTATTTT
CASSTGTSGGALSDTQYF
>TRBV5-1|TRBD1|once|TRBJ1-3
TGCGCCAGCAGCTTGGTGGCGCAGGGGGTAGGAAACACCATATATTTT
CASSLVAQGVGNTIYF
>TRBV6-5|TRBD2|NA|TRBJ2-7
TGTGCCAGCAGTTCCAGCGGGGGAAGAACCTACGAGCAGTACTTC
CASSSSGGRTYEQYF
>TRBV6-6|TRBD1|NA|TRBJ2-3
TGTGCCAGCAAGGGGGCAGTGGGCACTAGCACAGATACGCAGTATTTT
CASKGAVGTSTDTQYF
>TRBV9|NA|once|TRBJ1-1
TGTGCCAGCAGCGTAGGACTCTTGACTGAAGCTTTCTTT
CASSVGLLTEAFF
>TRBV9|TRBD2|NA|TRBJ2-1
TGTGCCAGCAGCGGACGACCTAGCGGGGACGGGAATGAGCAGTTCTTC
CASSGRPSGDGNEQFF
>TRBV6-1|NA|few|TRBJ1-1
TGTGCCAGCAGTGAAGGTTGGGCAGGGAAAGCTTTCTTT
CASSEGWAGKAFF
>TRBV6-6|TRBD1|NA|TRBJ1-5
TGTGCCAGCAGCCCGGACAGGCCTCAGCCCCAGCATTTT
CASSPDRPQPQHF
>TRBV2|TRBD1|once|TRBJ2-7
TGTGCCAGCAGGAAGAACCGGGACAGGGTCCACGAGCAGTACTTC
CASRKNRDRVHEQYF
>TRBV10-3|TRBD1|many|TRBJ1-2
TGTGCCATCAGTGCCCGGGGGACAGGGGGCGAGGATGGCTACACCTTC
CAISARGTGGEDGYTF
>TRBV27|TRBD1|NA|TRBJ1-3
TGTGCCAGCAGTTTAAATACAGGGGCTGGAAACACCATATATTTT
CASSLNTGAGNTIYF
>TRBV18|NA|NA|TRBJ1-6
TGTGCCAGCTCACAACCAGAGGGAGCGAATTCACCCCTCCACTTT
CASSQPEGANSPLHF
>TRBV2|NA|NA|TRBJ1-6
TGTGCCAGCAGTGGGTCGGAGGATTCACCCCTCCACTTT
CASSGSEDSPLHF
>TRBV6-5|NA|NA|TRBJ2-2
TGTGCCAGCAGTTACCAGGCAATCAGGGGAACCGGGGAGCTGTTTTTT
CASSYQAIRGTGELFF
>TRBV4-2|TRBD1|NA|TRBJ2-4
TGTGCCAGCAGCCAAAACCGGGACAGTCAGTACTTC
CASSQNRDSQYF
>TRBV5-1|NA|NA|TRBJ2-5
TGCGCCAGCAGCTTGGATAGAGAGACCCAGTACTTC
CASSLDRETQYF
>TRBV12-5|NA|NA|TRBJ1-1
TGTGCTAGTCTCGAGGGGAACACTGAAGCTTTCTTT
CASLEGNTEAFF
>TRBV29-1|NA|NA|TRBJ2-5
TGCAGCGTTGGGCAGGTTAGGGAGACCCAGTACTTC
CSVGQVRETQYF
>TRBV7-3|TRBD1|NA|TRBJ1-2
TGTGCCAGCAGCTCGGACAGGGGCTATGGCTACACCTTC
CASSSDRGYGYTF
>TRBV19|TRBD1|NA|TRBJ1-5
TGTGCCAGTAGCACACAGGGGGAGGGCAATCAGCCCCAGCATTTT
CASSTQGEGNQPQHF
>TRBV9|TRBD1|NA|TRBJ1-1
TGTGCCAGCAGCGTAGGGGACAGGATCATGAACACTGAAGCTTTCTTT
CASSVGDRIMNTEAFF
>TRBV14|NA|NA|TRBJ2-6
TGTGCCAGCAGCCAAAGGTTGGATGAGGACCTGACTTTC
CASSQRLDEDLTF
>TRBV2|NA|many|TRBJ1-1
TGTGCCAGCAGTGGTCAGCACGAACGGGGAGCTTTCTTT
CASSGQHERGAFF
>TRBV10-3|NA|NA|TRBJ1-4
TGTGCCATCAGTTCAGGGTTTCGAACTAATGAAAAACTGTTTTTT
CAISSGFRTNEKLFF
>TRBV5-1|TRBD1|NA|TRBJ1-6
TGCGCCAGCAGCTTGGGACAGGGGGCGAAATCACCCCTCCACTTT
CASSLGQGAKSPLHF
>TRBV3-1/TRBV3-2|TRBD1|NA|TRBJ2-7
TGTGCCAGCAGCCAAGATCCGAGCCGACAGGGCCGGTTTGAGCAGTACTTC
CASSQDPSRQGRFEQYF
>TRBV25-1|TRBD1|NA|TRBJ1-4
TGTGCCAGCAGTCGACAGGGGGCAACTAATGAAAAACTGTTTTTT
CASSRQGATNEKLFF
>TRBV9|NA|NA|TRBJ1-4
TGTGCCAGCGGAGGTGGGGAAGGGACTAATGAAAAACTGTTTTTT
CASGGGEGTNEKLFF
>TRBV2|NA|NA|TRBJ1-5
TGTGCCAGCAGTCCTGACCCGGGTAGCAATCAGCCCCAGCATTTT
CASSPDPGSNQPQHF
>TRBV19|NA|NA|TRBJ2-5
TGTGCCAGTAGTATAGATCCAGGGAGGGAGACCCAGTACTTC
CASSIDPGRETQYF
>TRBV5-6|TRBD2|NA|TRBJ2-4
TGTGCCAGCAGCTTTCTACTAGCGGGGAACGTCGTAGCCAAAAACATTCAGTACTTC
CASSFLLAGNVVAKNIQYF
>TRBV7-9|NA|few|TRBJ2-6
TGTGCCAGCATCGACACAGGGAGTGGGGCCAACGTCCTGACTTTC
CASIDTGSGANVLTF
>TRBV11-3|NA|NA|TRBJ2-2
TGTGCCAGCAGCCGGGGGACAGTGAACACCGGGGAGCTGTTTTTT
CASSRGTVNTGELFF
>TRBV13|TRBD2|NA|TRBJ2-5
TGTGCCAGCAGCTCGGAGGGCGGGGGTCAGACCCAGTACTTC
CASSSEGGGQTQYF
>TRBV4-3|TRBD2|NA|TRBJ2-2
TGCGCCAGCAGCCCAAGACTAGCGGTGAACACCGGGGAGCTGTTTTTT
CASSPRLAVNTGELFF
>TRBV7-2|TRBD2|few|TRBJ2-2
TGTGCCAGCAGCTTAGCTAGCGGGGTAACCGGGGAGCTGTTTTTT
CASSLASGVTGELFF
>TRBV29-1|NA|NA|TRBJ1-2
TGCAGCGTCCACTGGACAGATGGCTACACCTTC
CSVHWTDGYTF